This record looks at one T cell receptor beta chain sequence and its context. Unsorted PBMC replicate PCRs used 300 ng DNA, tens of thousands of T cell genomes. Using immunoSEQ multiplex PCR, the repertoire was profiled, and TCRdb retains in-frame clones only, with some absent. The sample yields about half a million clones, approximately 79% seen once. CDR1 is SGHDT, CDR2 YYEEEE, per germline. The CDR3 spans 14 residues. The V gene end was trimmed by 3 bases and the J gene end by 5 bases; junction bases not matched to a gene: 3. This specimen belongs to a study of shared clonotypes between healthy human individuals. Study-wide context: The study drew on two women and a few men aged 18 to 49 as donors.

Healthy adults negative for HIV, lacking recent acute infections or vaccinations, served as donors. Each unsorted sample relied on about 90 million PBMCs as its source of genomic DNA. The chain combines TRBV5-6 with TRBJ2-7; 12 nucleotides agree with TRBD2. The receptor was derived from a woman aged 40 to 50 in good health. Some clones in this sample may be carry-over from other donors' samples. Sequenced: PBMCs. The CDR3 sequence is CASSSRLAGDEQYF. Here the CDR3 DNA reads TGTGCCAGCAGCTCCAGACTAGCGGGAGACGAGCAGTACTTC.